What follows are 5 T cell receptor beta chains derived from one specimen sequenced in a study of blood T cell repertoires in COVID-19 (dated by TCRdb to about 2020). The library was produced with the immunoSEQ multiplex PCR assay. Sourced from immuneACCESS, this table was stored by TCRdb with only in-frame sequences that have V and J called. A share of the clones is absent; for the studies checked, an unresolved V gene accounts for under half, and the remainder has no known explanation. This sample holds about 220,000 clones; roughly 90% were observed only once. Of the sample, about 14% is held by the ten largest clones. The sample taken for sequencing was PBMCs or T cells enriched from blood (not recorded which). The receptors originated from a man in his thirties or forties who had been exposed to COVID-19.

DNA of the CDR3: TGTGCCAGCAGTTTTACCCTCGACAGGACGAACAATTCACCCCTCCACTTT. Its translation is CASSFTLDRTNNSPLHF. The chain joins TRBV6-2 or TRBV6-3 to TRBJ1-6; maybe TRBD1 (6 bases). This CDR3 region has 17 residues. The V and J ends lost 4 bases and 7 bases respectively, with 20 bases between them. Germline CDR1 reads MNHEY; CDR2 reads SVGEGT.

The gene calls are TRBV10-3 and TRBJ1-5; TRBD1 aligns across 10 bases. V was clipped by 2 bases and J by 3 bases; unmatched bases: 10. Germline loops: CDR1 ENHRY, CDR2 SYGVKD. The CDR3 covers 18 residues. The CDR3 spells CAISEGYRGQGLNQPQHF. CDR3 coding DNA: TGTGCCATCAGTGAGGGGTATCGGGGACAGGGGCTCAATCAGCCCCAGCATTTT.

The chain is built from TRBV19 and TRBJ1-1; the match to TRBD1 covers 7 bases. The germline CDR1 and CDR2 sequences are LNHDA and SQIVND (reference sequence). Trimming took 7 bases from V and 0 from J; bases not matched to a gene: 5. This CDR3 has 14 residues. The CDR3 DNA is TGTGCCAGTAAGCAGGGGGTCATGAACACTGAAGCTTTCTTT. Its translation: CASKQGVMNTEAFF.

This CDR3 reads CASSLGSTGGNNSPLHF. In DNA, the CDR3 is TGCGCCAGCAGCTTGGGTTCCACAGGGGGGAATAATTCACCCCTCCACTTT. The chain has TRBV5-1 and TRBJ1-6; 8 bases map to TRBD1. Germline values: CDR1 SGHRS, CDR2 YFSETQ. Trimming cost V 0 bases and J 5 bases; bases outside gene matches: 7. The CDR3 is made up of 17 amino acids. The complete variable domain, with remaining parts taken from reference TRBV5-1 and TRBJ1-6, reads KAGVTQTPRYLIKTRGQQVTLSCSPISGHRSVSWYQQTPGQGLQFLFEYFSETQRNKGNFPGRFSGRQFSNSRSEMNVSTLELGDSALYLCASSLGSTGGNNSPLHFGNGTRLTVT.

V usage is TRBV19 and J usage is TRBJ2-3, with D hard to call. The CDR3 sequence is 13 residues long. With 6 bases removed from V and 4 bases from J, the gap between germline ends came to 11 bases. In germline, CDR1 is LNHDA, CDR2 SQIVND (reference sequence). CDR3 loop: CASRQPSADTQYF. The CDR3 DNA sequence: TGTGCCAGTAGGCAGCCAAGCGCAGATACGCAGTATTTT.